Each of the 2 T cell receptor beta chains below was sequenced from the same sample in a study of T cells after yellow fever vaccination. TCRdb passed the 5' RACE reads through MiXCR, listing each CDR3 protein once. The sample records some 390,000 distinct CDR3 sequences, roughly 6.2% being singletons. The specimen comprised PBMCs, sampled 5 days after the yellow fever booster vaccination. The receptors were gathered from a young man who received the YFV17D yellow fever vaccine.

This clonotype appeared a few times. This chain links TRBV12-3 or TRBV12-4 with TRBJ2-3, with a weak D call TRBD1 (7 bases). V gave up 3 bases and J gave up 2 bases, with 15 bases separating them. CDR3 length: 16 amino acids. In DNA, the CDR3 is TGTGCCAGCAGTTTCGGGAGACAGGGCCCCACAGATACGCAGTATTTT. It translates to CASSFGRQGPTDTQYF.

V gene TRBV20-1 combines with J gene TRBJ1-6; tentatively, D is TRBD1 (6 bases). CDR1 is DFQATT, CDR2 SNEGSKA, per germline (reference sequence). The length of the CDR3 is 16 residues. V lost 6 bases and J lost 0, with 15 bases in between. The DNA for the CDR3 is TGCAGTGCCGCTAGACAGGAAAGCTCCTATAATTCACCCCTCCACTTT. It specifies CSAARQESSYNSPLHF.